The rows below give T cell receptor beta chains drawn from one sample of a study of blood T cells in healthy people across ages. TCRdb fed the 5' RACE reads into MiXCR, producing one record per CDR3 protein. The sample shows fewer than 700,000 distinct CDR3 sequences, over 40% of them seen only once. The specimen sequenced was blood. The source is a man older than 75 in good health. CDR3s leave out the opening cysteine and the closing phenylalanine or tryptophan.

J | length | V | CDR3
TRBJ2-1 | 12 | TRBV5-1 | ASSVQASNNEQF
TRBJ2-2 | 13 | TRBV7-9 | ASSLVTGPTGELF
TRBJ2-1 | 10 | TRBV20-1 | SAFPTTPEQF
TRBJ1-2 | 15 | TRBV4-3 | ASSQDFNVPLNYGYT
TRBJ1-4 | 10 | TRBV27 | ASSSGRGLPF
TRBJ2-1 | 12 | TRBV20-1 | SARGWGSYNEQF
TRBJ2-1 | 11 | TRBV29-1 | SVVGVAGNEQF
TRBJ2-1 | 13 | TRBV15 | ATSSMSGRADEQF
TRBJ2-7 | 11 | TRBV7-2 | ASSRDFSYEQY
TRBJ2-7 | 15 | TRBV4-1 | ASSQAPSAGVRNEQY
TRBJ1-2 | 16 | TRBV27 | ASSPIRTGPTETNGYT
TRBJ1-1 | 14 | TRBV5-1 | ASSPVWGAGNTEAF
TRBJ2-3 | 13 | TRBV6-1 | ASSEAILGTDTQY
TRBJ2-1 | 13 | TRBV29-1 | SVEWGGLAGGEQF
TRBJ2-6 | 11 | TRBV23-1 | ASSPRKLRVLT
TRBJ1-2 | 11 | TRBV20-1 | SAPDRGYGGYT
TRBJ1-1 | 16 | TRBV27 | ASSSDPGDRVMNTEAF
TRBJ1-1 | 11 | TRBV7-2 | ASSPQGGKGAF
TRBJ1-6 | 15 | TRBV5-1 | ASSLTGGPGYNSLLH
TRBJ2-3 | 15 | TRBV4-2 | ASSQESGASSTDTQY
TRBJ2-4 | 13 | TRBV20-1 | SAGAGGMSKNIQY
TRBJ2-1 | 13 | TRBV7-9 | ASSLSDLYYNEQF
TRBJ2-3 | 13 | TRBV6-2/TRBV6-3 | ASIKFQGRTDTQY
TRBJ1-1 | 13 | TRBV27 | ASSPGPVPLTGAF
TRBJ2-1 | 12 | TRBV7-2 | ASSGTGTAGKQF
TRBJ2-3 | 12 | TRBV28 | ASSLAGGPGTQY
TRBJ2-5 | 12 | TRBV9 | ASGVPGIGETQY
TRBJ1-4 | 11 | TRBV29-1 | SVGGYPGEKLF
TRBJ2-5 | 15 | TRBV7-2 | ASSLKGDRHTQETQY
TRBJ2-5 | 13 | TRBV28 | ASSSVTGIQETQY
TRBJ2-1 | 13 | TRBV7-9 | ASSVDRGGYNEQF
TRBJ2-5 | 13 | TRBV5-1 | ASSLDGQAAETQY
TRBJ2-7 | 12 | TRBV7-2 | ASSAWTGRYEQY
TRBJ1-4 | 13 | TRBV20-1 | SARALGVSNEKLF
TRBJ2-3 | 17 | TRBV7-6 | ASSLRGSGGALSTDTQY
TRBJ2-3 | 14 | TRBV21-1 | ASSQAEYPGTDTQY
TRBJ1-2 | 11 | TRBV29-1 | SVDPGATYGYT
TRBJ2-5 | 13 | TRBV12-3/TRBV12-4 | ASSWSGTKGNEQY
TRBJ2-1 | 12 | TRBV11-2 | ASSGLAGVNEQF
TRBJ1-2 | 13 | TRBV4-2 | ASSQVGRVNYGYT
TRBJ2-3 | 13 | TRBV7-2 | ASSLDAGGPGTQY
TRBJ1-3 | 12 | TRBV20-1 | SASSGLSGNTIY
TRBJ1-1 | 12 | TRBV11-2 | ASSPPGAASGAF
TRBJ2-7 | 11 | TRBV20-1 | SASQTARGEQY
TRBJ2-5 | 11 | TRBV20-1 | SARVPSEGTQY
TRBJ2-1 | 14 | TRBV24-1 | ATSDPDREFYNEQF
TRBJ2-1 | 12 | TRBV5-1 | ASSSRTSANEQF
TRBJ2-6 | 13 | TRBV7-3 | ASSGGSSGANVLT
TRBJ2-5 | 13 | TRBV6-1 | ASRRTSGALETQY
TRBJ2-2 | 11 | TRBV29-1 | SVEDRGPGELF
TRBJ2-7 | 16 | TRBV7-2 | ASSLRSAGASYSYEQY
TRBJ2-2 | 13 | TRBV7-9 | ASSLYYRETGELF
TRBJ1-2 | 13 | TRBV20-1 | SARARVDQLDGYT
TRBJ1-5 | 11 | TRBV30 | AWSPDRAQPQH
TRBJ2-7 | 13 | TRBV6-2/TRBV6-3 | ASGSIGTGIYEQY